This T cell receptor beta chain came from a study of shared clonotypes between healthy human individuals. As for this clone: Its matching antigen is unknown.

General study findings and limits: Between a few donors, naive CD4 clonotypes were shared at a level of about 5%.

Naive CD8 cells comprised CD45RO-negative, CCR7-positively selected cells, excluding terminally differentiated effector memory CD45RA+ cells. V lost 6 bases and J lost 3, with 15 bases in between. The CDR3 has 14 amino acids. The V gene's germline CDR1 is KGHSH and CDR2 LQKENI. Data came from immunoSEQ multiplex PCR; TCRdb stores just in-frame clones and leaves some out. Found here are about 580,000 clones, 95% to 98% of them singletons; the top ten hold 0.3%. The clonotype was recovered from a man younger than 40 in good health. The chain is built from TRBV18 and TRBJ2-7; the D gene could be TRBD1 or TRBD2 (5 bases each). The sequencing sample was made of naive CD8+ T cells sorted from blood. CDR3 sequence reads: CASSPVGTYYEQYF. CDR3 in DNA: TGTGCCAGCTCCCCTGTCGGGACCTACTACGAGCAGTACTTC.